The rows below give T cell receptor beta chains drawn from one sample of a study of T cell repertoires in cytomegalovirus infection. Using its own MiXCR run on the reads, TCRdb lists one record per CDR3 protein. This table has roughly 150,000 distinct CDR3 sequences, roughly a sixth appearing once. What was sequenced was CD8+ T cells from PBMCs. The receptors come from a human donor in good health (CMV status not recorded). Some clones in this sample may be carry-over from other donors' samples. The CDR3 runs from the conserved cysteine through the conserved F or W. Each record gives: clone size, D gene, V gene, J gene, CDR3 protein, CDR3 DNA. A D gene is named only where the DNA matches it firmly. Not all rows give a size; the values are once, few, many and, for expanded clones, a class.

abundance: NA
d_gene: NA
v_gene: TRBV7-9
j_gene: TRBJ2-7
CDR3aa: CASTAGTHEQYF
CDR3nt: TGTGCCAGCACTGCGGGAACCCACGAGCAGTACTTC

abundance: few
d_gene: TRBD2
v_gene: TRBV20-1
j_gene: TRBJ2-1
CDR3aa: CSATHLAVSYNEQFF
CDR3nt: TGCAGTGCCACTCACCTAGCGGTTTCCTACAATGAGCAGTTCTTC

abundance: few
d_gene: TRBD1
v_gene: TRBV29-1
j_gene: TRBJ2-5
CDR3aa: CSAETWDRERETQYF
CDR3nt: TGCAGCGCAGAGACCTGGGACAGGGAGAGGGAGACCCAGTACTTC

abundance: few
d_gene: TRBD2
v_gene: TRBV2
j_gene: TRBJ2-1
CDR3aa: CAITALAGVNEQFF
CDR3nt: TGTGCCATCACCGCCCTAGCGGGGGTAAATGAGCAGTTCTTC

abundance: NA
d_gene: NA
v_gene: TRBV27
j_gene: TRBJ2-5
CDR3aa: CASSLFRVSQETQYF
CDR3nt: TGTGCCAGCAGTCTGTTCAGGGTTTCTCAAGAGACCCAGTACTTC

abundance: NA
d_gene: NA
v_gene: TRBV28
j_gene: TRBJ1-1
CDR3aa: CASSLNREGINTEAFF
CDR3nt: TGTGCCAGCAGTTTAAATAGGGAGGGGATAAACACTGAAGCTTTCTTT

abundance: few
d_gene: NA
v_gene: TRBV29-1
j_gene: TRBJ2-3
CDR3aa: CSVEGAGGGRRTDTQYF
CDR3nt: TGCAGCGTTGAAGGGGCCGGCGGAGGGAGGCGCACAGATACGCAGTATTTT

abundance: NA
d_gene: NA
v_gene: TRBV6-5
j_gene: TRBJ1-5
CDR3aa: CASRPPGGVLGGPQHF
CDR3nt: TGTGCCAGCAGACCACCCGGGGGTGTCCTAGGAGGGCCCCAGCATTTT

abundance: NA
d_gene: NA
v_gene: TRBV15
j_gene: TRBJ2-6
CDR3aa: CATSYTPGANVLTF
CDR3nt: TGTGCCACCAGCTACACCCCTGGGGCCAACGTCCTGACTTTC

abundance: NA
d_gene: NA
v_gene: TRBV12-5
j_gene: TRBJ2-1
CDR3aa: CASGLPPGTEQFF
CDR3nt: TGTGCTAGTGGTTTGCCCCCAGGGACCGAGCAGTTCTTC

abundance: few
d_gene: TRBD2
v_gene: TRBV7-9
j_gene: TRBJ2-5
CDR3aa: CASSPPLASGGETQYF
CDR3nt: TGTGCCAGCAGCCCCCCGTTAGCTAGCGGAGGGGAGACCCAGTACTTC

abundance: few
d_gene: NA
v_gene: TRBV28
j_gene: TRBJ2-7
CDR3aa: CASTGQILAYEQYF
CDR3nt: TGTGCCAGCACAGGACAGATTTTAGCCTACGAGCAGTACTTC

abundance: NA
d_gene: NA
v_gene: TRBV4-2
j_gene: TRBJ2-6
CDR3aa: CASSQGTGSGANVLTF
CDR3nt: TGTGCCAGCAGCCAAGGGACGGGCTCTGGGGCCAACGTCCTGACTTTC

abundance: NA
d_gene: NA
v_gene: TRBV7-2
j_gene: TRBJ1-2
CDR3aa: CASSLGPGDGGGYTF
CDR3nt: TGTGCCAGCAGCTTAGGACCGGGAGACGGAGGGGGCTACACCTTC

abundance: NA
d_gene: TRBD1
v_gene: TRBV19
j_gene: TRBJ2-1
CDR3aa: CASSTTGDYNEQFF
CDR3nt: TGTGCCAGTAGTACGACAGGGGACTACAATGAGCAGTTCTTC

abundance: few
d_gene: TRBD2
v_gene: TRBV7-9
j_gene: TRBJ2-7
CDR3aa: CASSLWTSLDEQYF
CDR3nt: TGTGCCAGCAGCTTGTGGACTAGCCTAGACGAGCAGTACTTC

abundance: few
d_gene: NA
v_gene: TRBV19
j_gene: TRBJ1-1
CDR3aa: CASSPLRAGEAFF
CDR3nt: TGTGCCAGTAGCCCCCTTCGGGCTGGGGAGGCTTTCTTT

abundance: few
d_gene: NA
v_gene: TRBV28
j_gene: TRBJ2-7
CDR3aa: CASSLSLRGLGPGNYEQYF
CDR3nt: TGTGCCAGCAGTTTATCGCTTCGTGGGTTGGGGCCAGGGAACTACGAGCAGTACTTC

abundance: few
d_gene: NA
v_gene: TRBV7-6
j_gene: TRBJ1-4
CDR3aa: CASSLGGQSDEKLFF
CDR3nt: TGTGCCAGCAGCTTAGGGGGGCAGTCGGACGAAAAACTGTTTTTT

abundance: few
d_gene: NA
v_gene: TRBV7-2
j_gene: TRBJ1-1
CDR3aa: CASSSYMNTEAFF
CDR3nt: TGTGCCAGCAGCTCGTACATGAACACTGAAGCTTTCTTT

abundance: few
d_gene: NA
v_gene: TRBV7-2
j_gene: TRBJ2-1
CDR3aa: CASSLVIRTEQFF
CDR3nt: TGTGCCAGCAGCTTAGTCATTCGGACCGAGCAGTTCTTC

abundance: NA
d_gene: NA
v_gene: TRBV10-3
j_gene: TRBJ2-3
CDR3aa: CASNRESPSTDTQYF
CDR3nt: TGTGCCAGCAACAGGGAGTCCCCCTCCACAGATACGCAGTATTTT

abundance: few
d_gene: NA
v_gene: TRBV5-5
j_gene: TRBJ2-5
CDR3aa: CASSPGLGQETQYF
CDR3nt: TGTGCCAGCAGCCCAGGGTTAGGACAAGAGACCCAGTACTTC

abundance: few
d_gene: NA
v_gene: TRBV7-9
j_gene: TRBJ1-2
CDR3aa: CASSSTAENYGYTF
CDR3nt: TGTGCCAGCAGCTCAACCGCGGAAAACTATGGCTACACCTTC

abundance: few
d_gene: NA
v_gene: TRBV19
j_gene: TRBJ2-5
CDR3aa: CASRGREAPRVKGETQYF
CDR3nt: TGTGCCAGTCGGGGCAGGGAGGCGCCGCGGGTGAAGGGTGAGACCCAGTACTTC

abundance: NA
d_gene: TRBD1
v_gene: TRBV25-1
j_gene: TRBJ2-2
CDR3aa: CASSKNFLDRGRFGGELFF
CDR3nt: TGTGCCAGCAGCAAAAATTTCCTTGACAGGGGGCGTTTTGGCGGGGAGCTGTTTTTT

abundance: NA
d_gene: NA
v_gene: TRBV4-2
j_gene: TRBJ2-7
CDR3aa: CARLQFRPFYEQYF
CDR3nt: TGTGCCAGACTCCAATTCAGGCCTTTCTACGAGCAGTACTTC

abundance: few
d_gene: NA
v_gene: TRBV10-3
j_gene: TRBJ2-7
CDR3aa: CAIYYEQYF
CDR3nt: TGTGCCATCTACTACGAGCAGTACTTC

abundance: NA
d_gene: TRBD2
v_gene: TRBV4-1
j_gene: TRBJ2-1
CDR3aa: CASSQDSAGVRYEQFF
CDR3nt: TGCGCCAGCAGCCAAGATTCAGCGGGAGTTAGATATGAGCAGTTCTTC

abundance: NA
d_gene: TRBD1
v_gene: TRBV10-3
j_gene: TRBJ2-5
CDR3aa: CAISKDRVETQYF
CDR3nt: TGTGCCATCAGTAAGGACAGGGTTGAGACCCAGTACTTC

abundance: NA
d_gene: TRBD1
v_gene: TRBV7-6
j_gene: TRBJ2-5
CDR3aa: CASSLTGGLETQYF
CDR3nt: TGTGCCAGCAGCTTAACAGGGGGTCTTGAGACCCAGTACTTC

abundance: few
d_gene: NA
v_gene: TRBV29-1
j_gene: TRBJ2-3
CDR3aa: CSVDLPLVELGTDTQYF
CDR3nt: TGCAGCGTTGATCTCCCCTTGGTAGAATTGGGCACAGATACGCAGTATTTT

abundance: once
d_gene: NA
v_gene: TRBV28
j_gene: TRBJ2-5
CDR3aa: CASSLQGSETQYF
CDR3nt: TGTGCCAGCAGTTTGCAGGGCAGTGAGACCCAGTACTTC

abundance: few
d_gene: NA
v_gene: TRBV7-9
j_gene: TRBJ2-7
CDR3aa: CASSLRGGEQYF
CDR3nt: TGTGCCAGCAGCTTACGGGGAGGCGAGCAGTACTTC

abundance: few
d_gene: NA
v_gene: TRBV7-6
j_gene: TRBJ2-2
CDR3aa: CASRVNTGELFF
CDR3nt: TGTGCCAGCAGGGTGAACACCGGGGAGCTGTTTTTT

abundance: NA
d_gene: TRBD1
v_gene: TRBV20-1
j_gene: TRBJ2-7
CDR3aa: CSAFTRDRAYEQYF
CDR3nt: TGCAGTGCTTTCACCCGGGACAGGGCCTACGAGCAGTACTTC

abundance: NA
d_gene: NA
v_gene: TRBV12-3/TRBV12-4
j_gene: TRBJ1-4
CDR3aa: CASRPGGGEKLFF
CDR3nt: TGTGCCAGCAGACCCGGAGGTGGGGAAAAACTGTTTTTT

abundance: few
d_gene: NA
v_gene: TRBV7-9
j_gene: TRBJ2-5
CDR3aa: CASSSPVYQETQYF
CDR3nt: TGTGCCAGCAGCTCCCCAGTGTACCAAGAGACCCAGTACTTC

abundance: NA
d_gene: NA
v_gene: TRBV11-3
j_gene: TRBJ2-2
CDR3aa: CASSPSGGQTNTGELFF
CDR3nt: TGTGCCAGCAGCCCCTCCGGAGGACAGACGAACACCGGGGAGCTGTTTTTT

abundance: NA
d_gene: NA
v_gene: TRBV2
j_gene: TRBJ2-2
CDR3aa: CASYASGELFF
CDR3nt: TGTGCCAGCTACGCCTCCGGGGAGCTGTTTTTT

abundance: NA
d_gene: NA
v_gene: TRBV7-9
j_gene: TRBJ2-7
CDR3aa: CASSLSAGRSDEQYF
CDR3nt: TGTGCCAGCAGCTTATCGGCAGGACGGAGCGACGAGCAGTACTTC

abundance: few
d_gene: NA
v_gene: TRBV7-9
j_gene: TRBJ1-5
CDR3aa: CASSLVSTGLNQPQHF
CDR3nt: TGTGCCAGCAGCTTAGTGAGCACAGGGCTTAATCAGCCCCAGCATTTT

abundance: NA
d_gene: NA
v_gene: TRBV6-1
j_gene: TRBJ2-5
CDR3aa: CASSRIGSQETQYF
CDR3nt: TGTGCCAGCAGTCGTATAGGGTCACAAGAGACCCAGTACTTC

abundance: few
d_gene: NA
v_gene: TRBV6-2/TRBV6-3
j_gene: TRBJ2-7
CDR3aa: CASSFAPGNGAYEQYF
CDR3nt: TGTGCCAGCAGTTTTGCCCCAGGGAATGGAGCCTACGAGCAGTACTTC

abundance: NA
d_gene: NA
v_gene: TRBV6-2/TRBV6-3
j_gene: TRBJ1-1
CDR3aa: CASSYGRGPFVDTEAFF
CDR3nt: TGTGCCAGCAGTTACGGAAGGGGTCCTTTTGTTGACACTGAAGCTTTCTTT

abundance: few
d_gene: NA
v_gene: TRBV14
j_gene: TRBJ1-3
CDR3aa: CASSQRAGHLSGNTIYF
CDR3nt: TGTGCCAGCAGCCAACGGGCGGGACACCTCTCTGGAAACACCATATATTTT

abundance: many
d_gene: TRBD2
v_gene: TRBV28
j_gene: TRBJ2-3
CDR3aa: CASSSLTSGSTDTQYF
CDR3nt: TGTGCCAGCAGTTCCCTGACTAGCGGGAGCACAGATACGCAGTATTTT

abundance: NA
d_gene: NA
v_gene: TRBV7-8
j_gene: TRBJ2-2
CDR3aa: CASSPDPGYTGELFF
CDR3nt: TGTGCCAGCAGCCCAGACCCGGGATATACCGGGGAGCTGTTTTTT

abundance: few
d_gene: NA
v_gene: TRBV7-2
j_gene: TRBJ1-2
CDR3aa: CASSPEPIGGGYGYTF
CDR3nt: TGTGCCAGCAGCCCCGAACCTATTGGGGGCGGCTATGGCTACACCTTC

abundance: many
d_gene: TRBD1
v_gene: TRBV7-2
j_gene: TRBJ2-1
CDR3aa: CASSLTGPASYNEQFF
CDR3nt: TGTGCCAGCAGCTTGACAGGGCCCGCCTCCTACAATGAGCAGTTCTTC

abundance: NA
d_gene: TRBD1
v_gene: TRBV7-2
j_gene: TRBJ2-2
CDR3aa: CASSLELPGTGPYTGELFF
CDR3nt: TGTGCCAGCAGCTTAGAGCTACCCGGGACAGGCCCCTACACCGGGGAGCTGTTTTTT

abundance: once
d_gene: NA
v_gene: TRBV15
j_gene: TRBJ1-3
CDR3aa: CATSNSLGNTIYF
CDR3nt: TGTGCCACCAGCAACAGTCTTGGAAACACCATATATTTT

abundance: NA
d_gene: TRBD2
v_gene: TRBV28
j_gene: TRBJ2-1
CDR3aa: CASTFGGRAHEQFF
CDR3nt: TGTGCCAGCACCTTTGGAGGGAGGGCCCATGAGCAGTTCTTC

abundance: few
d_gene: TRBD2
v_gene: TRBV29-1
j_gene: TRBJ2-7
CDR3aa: CSVEGGGLGENEQYF
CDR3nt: TGCAGCGTTGAAGGGGGGGGACTTGGAGAGAACGAGCAGTACTTC